This T cell receptor (beta chain) was retrieved from a study of blood T cells in healthy people across ages. General observations from the study: While age rose, TCR beta diversity per million T cells dropped in a roughly linear way.

This clonotype has only a few counts. Its matching antigen is unknown. It was with a sample-barcoded 5' primer and a J-beta primer mix that a second PCR of about 6 to 11 cycles was run. TCRdb analysed the 5' RACE reads with MiXCR anew, one entry per CDR3 protein. This sample has about 620,000 distinct CDR3 sequences, with under 25% found just once. This sequence was found in a man in his 70s in good health. Input material: blood.

The CDR3 region has the DNA TGTGCCAGCAGCCAAAAGGTGACCTCTGGGGCCAACGTCCTGACTTTC. This encodes CASSQKVTSGANVLTF. The genes are TRBV3-1 and TRBJ2-6; unclear D gene. Germline loops: CDR1 LGHDT, CDR2 YNNKEL (reference sequence). The CDR3 is made up of 16 amino acids. Trimming took 2 bases from V and 0 from J, leaving 8 bases between them.